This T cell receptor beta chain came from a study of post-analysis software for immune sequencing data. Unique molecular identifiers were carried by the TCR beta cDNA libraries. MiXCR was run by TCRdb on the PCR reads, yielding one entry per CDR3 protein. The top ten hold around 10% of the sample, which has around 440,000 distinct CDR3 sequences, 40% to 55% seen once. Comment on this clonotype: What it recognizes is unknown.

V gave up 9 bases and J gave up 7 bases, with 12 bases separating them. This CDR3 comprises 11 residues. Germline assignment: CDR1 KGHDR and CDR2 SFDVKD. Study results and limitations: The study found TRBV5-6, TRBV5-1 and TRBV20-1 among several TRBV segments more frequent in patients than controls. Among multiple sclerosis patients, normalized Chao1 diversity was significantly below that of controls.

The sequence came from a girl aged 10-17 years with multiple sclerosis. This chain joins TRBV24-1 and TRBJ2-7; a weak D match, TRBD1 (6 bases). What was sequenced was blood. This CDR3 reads CATVLGHEQYF. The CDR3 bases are TGTGCCACCGTGTTGGGACATGAGCAGTACTTC.